One and the same sample provided the 12 T cell receptor beta chains below, sequenced in a study of long-term antiretroviral therapy in people with HIV. With survey level as its setting, the immunoSEQ assay was v3.0. Only in-frame clones appear in the TCRdb table, and some are missing; sequencing was by immunoSEQ multiplex PCR. The repertoire consists of about 26,000 clones, with around 83% occurring once and the leading ten covering 4% to 5.5%. This specimen was unsorted PBMCs, taken just over 2.6 years after starting antiretroviral therapy. Every receptor here comes from a man between 40 and 49 years old with HIV.

The chain uses TRBV14 and TRBJ2-1, with 10 bases identical to TRBD2. The CDR3 sequence is 17 residues long. V dropped 3 bases and J dropped 7; count of bases not matched to a gene: 12. Germline V gives CDR1 SGHDN, CDR2 FVKESK. The chain's CDR3 is CASSHWTSGHGGNEQFF. As DNA, the CDR3 is TGTGCCAGCAGCCACTGGACTAGCGGCCATGGAGGAAATGAGCAGTTCTTC.

V and J are TRBV10-3 and TRBJ2-2, with 10 bases matching TRBD1. The CDR3 is 16 residues long. V lost 6 bases, J lost 2 bases, and 6 bases stayed unmatched. CDR1 and CDR2 from the germline V gene are ENHRY and SYGVKD. The chain's CDR3 is CAIRAGTGVNTGELFF. In DNA form, the CDR3 reads TGTGCCATCAGGGCCGGGACAGGGGTTAACACCGGGGAGCTGTTTTTT.

This clone was recorded a few times. The rearrangement uses TRBV7-8 and TRBJ2-7; 9 bases match TRBD1. Trimming removed 5 bases from V and 2 bases from J; junction bases left unmatched: 1. Per germline, CDR1 SGHVS and CDR2 FQNEAQ. The CDR3 extends over 13 amino acids. Written as DNA, the CDR3 is TGTGCCAGCAGCGGACAGGGGCCCTACGAGCAGTACTTC. It specifies CASSGQGPYEQYF.

This sequence joins TRBV29-1 and TRBJ1-4, with D uncertain. The CDR3 totals 13 residues. V lost 3 bases to trimming and J lost 3 bases, with 8 bases between them. The germline CDR1 and CDR2 sequences are SQVTM and ANQGSEA. The DNA of the CDR3 is TGCAGCGTTGATTCGGGTGCTAATGAAAAACTGTTTTTT. This codes for CSVDSGANEKLFF.

The J gene is TRBJ2-1, the V gene TRBV19; TRBD2 is a possible D gene (6 bases). The germline V gene encodes CDR1 LNHDA and CDR2 SQIVND (reference sequence). Between the trimmed V and J ends, which lost 3 bases and 3 bases, there was a span of 9 bases. CDR3 length: 14 residues. In DNA, the CDR3 is TGTGCCAGTAGTATGGGACTCGACTACAATGAGCAGTTCTTC. This translates into CASSMGLDYNEQFF.

This chain uses TRBV6-6 with TRBJ2-7, with D perhaps TRBD1 (6 bases). Trimming left V 0 bases short and J 0 bases short, with 12 bases between. This CDR3 is 16 amino acids long. Germline V gives CDR1 MNHNY, CDR2 SVGAGI (reference sequence). This CDR3 reads CASSYSSDSYSYEQYF. CDR3 sequence (DNA): TGTGCCAGCAGTTACTCTTCGGACAGCTACTCCTACGAGCAGTACTTC.

The chain recombines TRBV5-8 with TRBJ1-3, with D perhaps TRBD1 (5 bases). Germline-derived CDR1 and CDR2 are SGHTS and YDEGEE. The V gene lost 2 bases and the J gene lost 2 bases, with 11 bases spanning the gap. This CDR3 has 15 amino acids. CDR3 nucleotide sequence: TGTGCCAGCAGCTTTTCATCAGGGACTGGAAACACCATATATTTT. Its translation is CASSFSSGTGNTIYF.

V usage is TRBV10-2 and J usage is TRBJ2-7; D gene unclear. V lost 3 bases and J 2 bases, leaving 8 bases between the germline ends. The germline gives CDR1 WSHSY, CDR2 SAAADI. The CDR3 runs to 13 residues. The CDR3 sequence: CASSEGRAYEQYF. CDR3 coding DNA: TGCGCCAGCAGTGAAGGAAGAGCCTACGAGCAGTACTTC.

The chain carries TRBV6-6 and TRBJ1-2; unclear D gene. V gave up 5 bases and J gave up 0 bases, with 10 bases separating them. The CDR3 runs to 14 residues. Per the germline V gene, CDR1 is MNHNY and CDR2 is SVGAGI (reference sequence). Here the CDR3 reads CASSDHTSNYGYTF. The CDR3 DNA sequence: TGTGCCAGCAGTGACCACACCTCTAACTATGGCTACACCTTC.

The chain has TRBV28 and TRBJ2-5; D may be TRBD2 (5 bases). Trimming stripped 7 bases from V and 1 base from J, with 13 bases between. The CDR3 sequence is 14 residues long. CDR1 and CDR2 from the germline V gene are MDHEN and SYDVKM. CDR3: CASTPPGSQETQYF. The CDR3 region has the DNA TGTGCCAGCACGCCTCCTGGGAGCCAAGAGACCCAGTACTTC. The full variable domain, completed using reference TRBV28 and TRBJ2-5, is DVKVTQSSRYLVKRTGEKVFLECVQDMDHENMFWYRQDPGLGLRLIYFSYDVKMKEKGDIPEGYSVSREKKERFSLILESASTNQTSMYLCASTPPGSQETQYFGPGTRLLVL.

The chain has TRBV10-3 and TRBJ2-7, with 12 positions matching TRBD2. V lost 10 bases to trimming and J lost 4 bases; unmatched junction nucleotides: 5. This CDR3 spans 13 amino acids. From germline, CDR1 is ENHRY and CDR2 SYGVKD. CDR3: CATLAGGLYEQYF. In DNA, the CDR3 is TGTGCCACCCTAGCGGGGGGGCTTTACGAGCAGTACTTC.

A note on this clone: Mismatch with germline at one junction end may stem from a read error. The chain joins TRBV7-7 to TRBJ2-1, with 10 bases identical to TRBD2. The CDR3 is made up of 16 amino acids. Germline V gives CDR1 SSHAT, CDR2 FNYEAQ (reference sequence). CDR3 nucleotide sequence: TGTGCTAGCAGCTTAGCGAGTCTAGCGGGAGTAGGAGAGCAGTTCTTC. This gives the protein CASSLASLAGVGEQFF.